This T cell receptor beta chain stems from a study of cytotoxic CD8 clonotypes in ibrutinib-treated CLL. Study observations and caveats: Baseline clonality, above age-matched healthy donor levels, tracked circulating CD8+ T-cell counts. Sampling times, which were not matched between the groups, differed between sustained-remission patients and progressing patients.

Libraries were prepared by immunoSEQ multiplex PCR; TCRdb keeps only in-frame clonotypes and omits some of them. The sample lists 150,000 or so clones; approximately 83% were seen once. CDR1 ENHRY and CDR2 SYGVKD come from the germline V gene. Trimming shortened V by 0 bases and J by 10 bases, and 10 bases separated the two germline ends. The CDR3 is 12 residues long. About this clone: Its antigen is unknown.

This chain joins TRBV10-3 and TRBJ2-7, with D perhaps matching TRBD2 (5 bases). Here the sequenced sample was PBMCs, taken after 24 months of ibrutinib treatment. This TCR derives from a human donor with chronic lymphocytic leukemia. The CDR3 here is CAISESGEGQYF. DNA for the CDR3: TGTGCCATCAGTGAGTCCGGGGAAGGTCAGTACTTC.